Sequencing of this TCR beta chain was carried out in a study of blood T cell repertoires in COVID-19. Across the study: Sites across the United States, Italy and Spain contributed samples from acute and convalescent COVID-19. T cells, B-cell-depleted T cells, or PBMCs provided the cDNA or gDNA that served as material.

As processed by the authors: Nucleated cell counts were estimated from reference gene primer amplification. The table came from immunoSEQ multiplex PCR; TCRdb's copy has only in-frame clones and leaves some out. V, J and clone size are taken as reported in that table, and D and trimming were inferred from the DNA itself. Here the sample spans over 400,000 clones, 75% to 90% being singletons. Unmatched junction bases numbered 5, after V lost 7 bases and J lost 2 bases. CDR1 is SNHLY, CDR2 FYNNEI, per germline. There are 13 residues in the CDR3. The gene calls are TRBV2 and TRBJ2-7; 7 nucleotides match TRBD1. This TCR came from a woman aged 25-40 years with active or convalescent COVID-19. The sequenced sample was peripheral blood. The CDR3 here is CASKAGTAYEQYF. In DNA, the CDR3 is TGTGCCAGCAAAGCCGGGACAGCCTACGAGCAGTACTTC.